This entry lists 22 T cell receptor beta chains sequenced from one sample in a study of post-analysis software for immune sequencing data. Findings and limits, study-wide: Comparison of patients with controls showed five TRBV segments more frequent in patients, TRBV5-6, TRBV5-1 and TRBV20-1 among them.

Antigens of these TCRs are unknown. Prepared TCR beta cDNA libraries contained unique molecular identifiers. MiXCR, applied by TCRdb to the PCR reads, yields one record per CDR3 protein. The sample records hundreds of thousands of distinct CDR3 sequences, around 37% being singletons. The sequenced sample was blood. The receptors here all came from a girl aged 10 to 17 with multiple sclerosis.

V gene TRBV20-1 combines with J gene TRBJ2-1; the D gene could be TRBD1 or TRBD2 (6 bases each). This CDR3 region has 11 residues. In germline, CDR1 is DFQATT, CDR2 SNEGSKA (reference sequence). Trimming shortened V by 7 bases and J by 14 bases, and 18 bases separated the two germline ends. The CDR3 DNA reads TGCAGTGTAAGGGGGGATCTACAGGAGTTCTTC. Protein: CSVRGDLQEFF.

This clonotype was counted only a few times. The chain has TRBV29-1 and TRBJ2-1, with 7 bases fitting TRBD2. Trimming at V came to 7 bases and at J to 8 bases, leaving 8 bases not matched to a gene. In germline, CDR1 is SQVTM, CDR2 ANQGSEA. CDR3 length: 12 residues. In DNA form, the CDR3 reads TGCAGCGCATATGGGGGGGTTGATGAGCAGTTCTTC. It encodes CSAYGGVDEQFF.

A note on this clonotype: With a much larger clone just one base away, this may be a read error. The V gene is TRBV20-1, the J gene TRBJ2-1; D is unresolved. TRBJ2-7 explains the end of the DNA better; the J call may be wrong. Germline V CDR1 and CDR2: DFQATT, SNEGSKA (reference sequence). CDR3 length: 10 amino acids. The DNA of the CDR3 is TGCAGCCCTACGAACAATGAGCAGTACTTC. Translating gives CSPTNNEQYF.

This clonotype was observed a few times. The V gene is TRBV6-2 or TRBV6-3, the J gene TRBJ2-3, with D possibly TRBD2 on 5 matching bases. The CDR3 has 15 amino acids. V lost 2 bases and J 2 bases, leaving 11 bases between the germline ends. CDR1 and CDR2 (germline): MNHEY, SVGEGT. The CDR3 region is CASSYGSGVTDTQYF. The CDR3 bases are TGTGCCAGCAGTTACGGCAGCGGAGTCACAGATACGCAGTATTTT.

CDR3 loop: CAISRGARTEAFF. CDR3 coding DNA: TGTGCCATCTCCCGGGGGGCGCGGACTGAAGCTTTCTTT. The rearrangement links TRBV12-3 or TRBV12-4 to TRBJ1-1; possibly TRBD1 for D (6 bases). The CDR3 length is 13 residues. Trimming stripped 10 bases from V and 5 bases from J, with 17 bases between.

This CDR3 reads CASSPIPRRVDYGYTF. The CDR3 DNA follows: TGCGCCAGCAGCCCAATCCCCAGACGTGTCGACTATGGCTACACCTTC. The chain is built from TRBV4-1 and TRBJ1-2, with D hard to call. The germline V gene encodes CDR1 MGHRA and CDR2 YSYEKL. V lost 4 bases, J lost 3 bases, and 18 bases lay in between. The CDR3 extends over 16 amino acids.

This clonotype was recorded a few times. The chain links TRBV5-1 to TRBJ2-5; possible D gene TRBD2, 7 bases. CDR1 and CDR2 (germline): SGHRS, YFSETQ. The CDR3 sequence is 14 residues long. V was clipped by 4 bases and J by 6 bases, with 16 bases between them. In nucleotides, the CDR3 is TGCGCCAGCAGCCCTGTGGGGGGGCGGAAGACCCAGTACTTC. Encoded protein: CASSPVGGRKTQYF.

In this sample, this clonotype turned up a few times. V usage is TRBV5-1 and J usage is TRBJ2-7; no reliable D call. Germline CDR1 SGHRS, CDR2 YFSETQ. Trimming cost V 8 bases and J 6 bases, with 9 bases left between them. The CDR3 sequence is 10 residues long. In DNA form, the CDR3 reads TGCGCCAGTCCGCCCCCCGAGCAGTACTTC. This sequence encodes CASPPPEQYF.

The chain links TRBV5-1 to TRBJ1-6; 7 positions match TRBD1. The CDR3 extends over 12 amino acids. Trimming took 7 bases from V and 8 from J; bases not matched to a gene: 3. Per the germline V gene, CDR1 is SGHRS and CDR2 is YFSETQ. The CDR3 DNA follows: TGCGCCAGCGGTACAGGGGATTCACCCCTCCACTTT. The encoded protein is CASGTGDSPLHF.

The gene calls are TRBV7-2 and TRBJ2-1; D is uncertain. This CDR3 has 15 residues. CDR1 is SGHTA and CDR2 is FQGNSA in the germline V gene. Trimming shortened V by 3 bases and J by 0 bases, and 9 bases separated the two germline ends. The CDR3 spells CASSFQGGSYNEQFF. In DNA form, the CDR3 reads TGTGCCAGCAGCTTCCAAGGTGGCTCCTACAATGAGCAGTTCTTC.

With respect to this clonotype: An end of the junction does not agree with germline; a read error may underlie this. The chain carries TRBV5-1 and TRBJ2-2, with TRBD2 identical over 7 bases. Per germline, CDR1 SGHRS and CDR2 YFSETQ. The CDR3 has 13 amino acids. The CDR3 region is CASSFDRSGELVF. The DNA for the CDR3 is TGCGCCAGCAGCTTTGATCGCAGCGGGGAGCTGGTTTTT.

This clonotype was observed a few times. The chain has TRBV5-1 and TRBJ1-5, with a tentative D call TRBD1 (5 bases). The CDR3 has 15 amino acids. CDR1 is SGHRS, CDR2 YFSETQ, per germline. The V gene lost 4 bases and the J gene lost 3 bases, with 14 bases spanning the gap. CDR3 sequence reads: CASSPAEGTNQPQHF. Here the CDR3 DNA reads TGCGCCAGCAGCCCCGCGGAGGGGACCAATCAGCCCCAGCATTTT.

This clonotype was detected only once. This chain links TRBV2 with TRBJ2-3, with 11 bases fitting TRBD2. The junction had 1 base not matched to a gene; V was cut back by 4 bases and J by 4 bases. The CDR3 is made up of 14 amino acids. In germline, CDR1 is SNHLY, CDR2 FYNNEI. This chain's CDR3 is CASSASGGSDTQYF. Written as DNA, the CDR3 is TGTGCCAGCAGTGCTAGCGGGGGGTCAGATACGCAGTATTTT.

The chain combines TRBV9 with TRBJ1-1; D might be TRBD1 (6 bases). The V end lost 5 bases, the J end lost 1 base, and 18 bases lay between the germline ends. This CDR3 spans 16 amino acids. Looked up from germline, CDR1 is SGDLS and CDR2 is YYNGEE. CDR3 DNA: TGTGCCAGCAGTCGTAGAGGGGGTGAGGGGAACACTGAAGCTTTCTTT. It specifies CASSRRGGEGNTEAFF.

In this sample, this clonotype turned up a few times. The V call is TRBV29-1, the J call TRBJ2-2; weak D call: TRBD2 (5 bases). Looked up from germline, CDR1 is SQVTM and CDR2 is ANQGSEA. The V end lost 6 bases, the J end lost 6 bases, and 14 bases lay between the germline ends. The CDR3 has 13 amino acids. CDR3 residues: CSVPRTEAGELFF. As DNA, the CDR3 is TGCAGCGTCCCCAGGACGGAGGCCGGGGAGCTGTTTTTT.

V is TRBV5-1 and J is TRBJ1-2; possibly TRBD1 for D (5 bases). Trimming took off 0 bases at V and 4 bases at J, with 16 bases between the two ends. Per the germline V gene, CDR1 is SGHRS and CDR2 is YFSETQ. This CDR3 is built from 16 residues. In DNA, the CDR3 is TGCGCCAGCAGCTTGGCCCCAGCAGGGTCATTCTATGGCTACACCTTC. This codes for CASSLAPAGSFYGYTF.

Regarding this clonotype: The junction departs from germline at one end; a sequencing error may be responsible. The chain combines TRBV6-2 or TRBV6-3 with TRBJ2-6; possibly TRBD1 or TRBD2 for D (6 bases each). Germline V CDR1 and CDR2: MNHEY, SVGEGT. The CDR3 is 16 residues long. The CDR3 loop is CASSYVGGAGANVRTF. The CDR3 DNA follows: TGTGCCAGCAGTTACGTGGGGGGCGCTGGGGCCAACGTCCGGACTTTC.

A few counts support this clonotype. This chain joins TRBV7-2 and TRBJ1-1; 8 bases match TRBD1. The length of the CDR3 is 14 residues. CDR1 and CDR2 from the germline V gene are SGHTA and FQGNSA. The V segment lost 5 bases and the J segment 6 bases; nucleotides outside the gene matches: 8. In DNA, the CDR3 is TGTGCCAGCAGCCTACCGACAGGGGTCGCTGAAGCTTTCTTT. This sequence encodes CASSLPTGVAEAFF.

This clonotype was seen ten or more times. This rearrangement joins TRBV29-1 to TRBJ2-1, with TRBD1 identical over 8 bases. The J segment lost 7 bases and the V segment lost 4 bases, leaving 9 bases of the junction unmatched. Germline CDR1 reads SQVTM; CDR2 reads ANQGSEA. The CDR3 consists of 14 residues. The chain's CDR3 is CSVGVGTGWNEQFF. The DNA of the CDR3 is TGCAGCGTTGGTGTAGGGACAGGTTGGAATGAGCAGTTCTTC.

In its sample, this clonotype was seen a few times. The V and J genes are TRBV10-3 and TRBJ1-5, with D uncertain. Trimming took off 3 bases at V and 3 bases at J, with 6 bases between the two ends. Germline V gene lookup returns CDR1 ENHRY and CDR2 SYGVKD. The CDR3 is 13 amino acids. CDR3 sequence (DNA): TGTGCCATCAGTGACGGGATCAATCAGCCCCAGCATTTT. Protein: CAISDGINQPQHF.

The gene calls are TRBV15 and TRBJ2-3, with D possibly matching TRBD1 (8 bases). Germline V gene lookup returns CDR1 LNHNV and CDR2 YYDKDF (reference sequence). V lost 8 bases and J 3 bases, leaving 12 bases between the germline ends. The CDR3 consists of 13 residues. CDR3 nucleotide sequence: TGTGCCACCCAACAGGGGGGGACAGATACGCAGTATTTT. It encodes CATQQGGTDTQYF.

This clonotype was observed a few times. The rearrangement links TRBV7-9 to TRBJ1-5; D is unresolved. With 2 bases removed from V and 4 bases from J, the gap between germline ends came to 15 bases. This CDR3 contains 16 residues. CDR1 and CDR2 from the germline V gene are SEHNR and FQNEAQ (reference sequence). The CDR3 coding sequence is TGTGCCAGCAGCTTATCGCCGGACTTGGGGAATCAGCCCCAGCATTTT. It encodes CASSLSPDLGNQPQHF.